These T cell receptor beta chains were read from a single sample in a study of blood T cell repertoires in COVID-19. The repertoire was sequenced with immunoSEQ multiplex PCR; TCRdb's copy has only in-frame clones and lacks some. Of around 93,000 clones listed, over 80% were seen once; the top ten hold around 10%. Material for sequencing was peripheral blood. Every receptor here comes from a man older than 75 with acute or convalescent COVID-19. Each CDR3 is given without its conserved first and last residue. The order of the fields is V gene, CDR3 length, J gene, CDR3 protein.

V gene: TRBV5-1
CDR3 length: 13
J gene: TRBJ1-1
CDR3 protein: ASSLWAAGNTEAF

V gene: TRBV9
CDR3 length: 14
J gene: TRBJ1-6
CDR3 protein: ASSVEKGDENSPLH

V gene: TRBV9
CDR3 length: 14
J gene: TRBJ2-3
CDR3 protein: ASSEGMAGVGDTQY

V gene: TRBV6-5
CDR3 length: 12
J gene: TRBJ1-6
CDR3 protein: ASSRGDKNSPLH

V gene: TRBV30
CDR3 length: 12
J gene: TRBJ1-3
CDR3 protein: AWNTDPLGNTIY

V gene: TRBV28
CDR3 length: 12
J gene: TRBJ1-3
CDR3 protein: ASSPTGVRNTIY

V gene: TRBV14
CDR3 length: 14
J gene: TRBJ2-1
CDR3 protein: ASSQDRTSWPNEQF

V gene: TRBV9
CDR3 length: 12
J gene: TRBJ2-2
CDR3 protein: ASSGEDYTGELF

V gene: TRBV18
CDR3 length: 12
J gene: TRBJ1-2
CDR3 protein: ASSARQGYYGYT

V gene: TRBV7-6
CDR3 length: 15
J gene: TRBJ2-5
CDR3 protein: ASSPRLAGGIQETQY

V gene: TRBV29-1
CDR3 length: 13
J gene: TRBJ1-2
CDR3 protein: SVAGAIGVDYGYT

V gene: TRBV30
CDR3 length: 12
J gene: TRBJ1-6
CDR3 protein: AWSVIQGSSPLH

V gene: TRBV12-3/TRBV12-4
CDR3 length: 10
J gene: TRBJ2-7
CDR3 protein: ASSFETGNKY

V gene: TRBV9
CDR3 length: 14
J gene: TRBJ2-3
CDR3 protein: ASSVNGAGSTDTQY

V gene: TRBV5-4
CDR3 length: 12
J gene: TRBJ1-1
CDR3 protein: ASSSPTGSTEAF

V gene: TRBV5-1
CDR3 length: 14
J gene: TRBJ2-3
CDR3 protein: ASSFLRTGAKDTQY

V gene: TRBV29-1
CDR3 length: 9
J gene: TRBJ1-1
CDR3 protein: SVAVNTEAF

V gene: TRBV4-3
CDR3 length: 13
J gene: TRBJ2-1
CDR3 protein: ASSRSQDSYNEQF

V gene: TRBV2
CDR3 length: 13
J gene: TRBJ1-5
CDR3 protein: ASATDRDPNQPQH

V gene: TRBV19
CDR3 length: 12
J gene: TRBJ1-3
CDR3 protein: ATSESGSGNTIY

V gene: TRBV15
CDR3 length: 10
J gene: TRBJ1-5
CDR3 protein: ATSRDLSERS

V gene: TRBV7-3
CDR3 length: 12
J gene: TRBJ1-1
CDR3 protein: ASSQLQGNTEAF

V gene: TRBV19
CDR3 length: 12
J gene: TRBJ1-2
CDR3 protein: ASTPTETNYGYT

V gene: TRBV6-2/TRBV6-3
CDR3 length: 12
J gene: TRBJ1-1
CDR3 protein: ASSYEGTSPEAF

V gene: TRBV25-1
CDR3 length: 10
J gene: TRBJ2-7
CDR3 protein: ASSPGDYEQY

V gene: TRBV7-2
CDR3 length: 12
J gene: TRBJ2-3
CDR3 protein: ASRGGRARDTQY

V gene: TRBV18
CDR3 length: 14
J gene: TRBJ2-7
CDR3 protein: ASSPWTSGRFDEQY

V gene: TRBV28
CDR3 length: 12
J gene: TRBJ2-3
CDR3 protein: ASSFSGSTDTQY

V gene: TRBV6-5
CDR3 length: 10
J gene: TRBJ2-7
CDR3 protein: ASILQGAEQY

V gene: TRBV19
CDR3 length: 13
J gene: TRBJ1-1
CDR3 protein: ASSIVGTENTEAF

V gene: TRBV27
CDR3 length: 13
J gene: TRBJ2-1
CDR3 protein: ASSLREGSYNEQF

V gene: TRBV7-2
CDR3 length: 13
J gene: TRBJ2-7
CDR3 protein: ASSLGQGETYEQY

V gene: TRBV28
CDR3 length: 11
J gene: TRBJ1-6
CDR3 protein: ASSRVDNSPLH

V gene: TRBV4-2
CDR3 length: 15
J gene: TRBJ1-2
CDR3 protein: ASSQVAGGATNYGYT

V gene: TRBV5-4
CDR3 length: 14
J gene: TRBJ2-3
CDR3 protein: ASSIQLAASTDTQY

V gene: TRBV10-2
CDR3 length: 11
J gene: TRBJ1-2
CDR3 protein: ASSDSVYGGYT

V gene: TRBV19
CDR3 length: 10
J gene: TRBJ1-3
CDR3 protein: ATRRSGNTIY

V gene: TRBV19
CDR3 length: 13
J gene: TRBJ2-1
CDR3 protein: ASSIGSGVLGEQF